This T cell receptor beta chain was identified during a study of human T cells and chemical hapten exposure. The sample's time point: pre-sensitization, week 0. Treatment denoted: therapeutic diphenylcyclopropenone sensitization with weekly scalp DPC. From the RACE reads, TCRdb called clonotypes with MiXCR, one entry per CDR3 protein. The sample has around 95,000 distinct CDR3 sequences; 9.5% to 14% are singletons. This CDR3 spans 15 amino acids. The V end lost 5 bases, the J end lost 4 bases, and 15 bases lay between the germline ends. Germline V lookup: CDR1 MNHNY, CDR2 SVGAGI (reference sequence). The rearrangement links TRBV6-6 to TRBJ1-5; maybe TRBD1 (5 bases). Specimen: whole blood, collected in connection with sensitization to the hapten diphenylcyclopropenone (DPC). The clonotype was recovered from a woman in her sixties with alopecia areata. Some clones in this sample may be carry-over from other donors' samples. CDR3 residues: CASSLRASVNQPQHF. Here the CDR3 DNA reads TGTGCCAGCAGTCTCAGGGCTTCGGTGAATCAGCCCCAGCATTTT.